The rows below give T cell receptor beta chains drawn from one sample of a study of T cell changes during pregnancy in multiple sclerosis. Some clones are missing from TCRdb's copy, which holds only in-frame ones; the method was immunoSEQ multiplex PCR. The data show more than 15,000 clones, approximately 90% seen once. The input for sequencing was CD4+ T cells from peripheral blood mononuclear cells, taken in the first trimester of pregnancy. These TCRs come from a female donor in good health, enrolled as a control in a pregnancy study. Each CDR3 is given with its conserved first and last residue. Fields, in order: clone size, V gene, J gene, D gene, CDR3 protein, CDR3 DNA. The D gene is left open where the match is weak. A clone size is listed for some rows: how often the clone was seen (once, few, many), or a class if it is expanded.

clone_size: -; v_call: TRBV30; j_call: TRBJ2-1; d_call: TRBD2; cdr3_aa: CAWSGTSGGLYNEQFF; cdr3_nt: TGTGCCTGGAGTGGGACTAGCGGGGGCCTCTACAATGAGCAGTTCTTC
clone_size: -; v_call: TRBV29-1; j_call: TRBJ2-1; d_call: -; cdr3_aa: CSVEGRPPYNEQFF; cdr3_nt: TGCAGCGTTGAGGGGAGGCCTCCGTACAATGAGCAGTTCTTC
clone_size: -; v_call: TRBV2; j_call: TRBJ2-5; d_call: TRBD2; cdr3_aa: CASSQGTGLAQETQYF; cdr3_nt: TGTGCCAGCAGTCAAGGGACCGGACTAGCGCAGGAGACCCAGTACTTC
clone_size: -; v_call: TRBV5-1; j_call: TRBJ2-5; d_call: TRBD2; cdr3_aa: CASSSSGGQVRETQYF; cdr3_nt: TGCGCCAGCAGCTCTAGCGGGGGACAGGTCAGGGAGACCCAGTACTTC
clone_size: -; v_call: TRBV30; j_call: TRBJ1-5; d_call: -; cdr3_aa: CAWSVTRGSNGNQPQHF; cdr3_nt: TGTGCCTGGAGTGTCACCAGGGGATCTAATGGCAATCAGCCCCAGCATTTT
clone_size: -; v_call: TRBV20-1; j_call: TRBJ2-1; d_call: -; cdr3_aa: CSARIAREQFF; cdr3_nt: TGCAGTGCTAGAATAGCCCGGGAGCAGTTCTTC
clone_size: -; v_call: TRBV6-5; j_call: TRBJ2-7; d_call: TRBD1; cdr3_aa: CATRTDRGHEQYF; cdr3_nt: TGTGCCACCCGAACGGACAGGGGGCACGAGCAGTACTTC
clone_size: -; v_call: TRBV19; j_call: TRBJ2-3; d_call: -; cdr3_aa: CASRGTGGELTQYF; cdr3_nt: TGTGCCAGTAGGGGGACCGGGGGAGAACTCACGCAGTATTTT
clone_size: -; v_call: TRBV29-1; j_call: TRBJ1-1; d_call: -; cdr3_aa: CSVGQAGDTEAFF; cdr3_nt: TGCAGCGTTGGACAGGCAGGGGACACTGAAGCTTTCTTT
clone_size: -; v_call: TRBV19; j_call: TRBJ2-1; d_call: TRBD2; cdr3_aa: CASSLRASGALFRNEQFF; cdr3_nt: TGTGCCAGTAGCCTGAGGGCTAGCGGGGCTTTATTCCGGAATGAGCAGTTCTTC
clone_size: -; v_call: TRBV4-3; j_call: TRBJ1-2; d_call: -; cdr3_aa: CASSQEWSGNYGYTF; cdr3_nt: TGCGCCAGCAGCCAAGAGTGGTCAGGCAACTATGGCTACACCTTC
clone_size: once; v_call: TRBV7-8; j_call: TRBJ1-2; d_call: -; cdr3_aa: CASSLTEANYGYTF; cdr3_nt: TGTGCCAGCAGCCTCACAGAAGCTAACTATGGCTACACCTTC
clone_size: -; v_call: TRBV19; j_call: TRBJ1-5; d_call: TRBD1; cdr3_aa: CASSGTASNYQPQHF; cdr3_nt: TGTGCCAGTAGCGGGACAGCTTCGAATTATCAGCCCCAGCATTTT
clone_size: once; v_call: TRBV30; j_call: TRBJ2-5; d_call: TRBD2; cdr3_aa: CAWSVGLAGYF; cdr3_nt: TGTGCCTGGAGTGTAGGCCTAGCGGGGTACTTC
clone_size: -; v_call: TRBV2; j_call: TRBJ2-3; d_call: -; cdr3_aa: CASRLARFTDTQYF; cdr3_nt: TGTGCCAGCAGATTAGCGAGGTTCACAGATACGCAGTATTTT
clone_size: -; v_call: TRBV5-1; j_call: TRBJ1-1; d_call: -; cdr3_aa: CASSPLAADTEAFF; cdr3_nt: TGCGCCAGCAGCCCCCTTGCCGCGGACACTGAAGCTTTCTTT
clone_size: -; v_call: TRBV30; j_call: TRBJ1-1; d_call: -; cdr3_aa: CAWSRLPGPGKAFF; cdr3_nt: TGTGCCTGGAGCCGACTTCCCGGGCCGGGAAAAGCTTTCTTT
clone_size: -; v_call: TRBV7-6; j_call: TRBJ2-5; d_call: TRBD2; cdr3_aa: CASSLAASGGGQETQYF; cdr3_nt: TGTGCCAGCAGCTTAGCGGCCAGCGGGGGGGGTCAAGAGACCCAGTACTTC
clone_size: -; v_call: TRBV7-2; j_call: TRBJ2-5; d_call: TRBD2; cdr3_aa: CASSYIAGRGETQYF; cdr3_nt: TGTGCCAGCAGTTACATAGCGGGGCGGGGAGAGACCCAGTACTTC
clone_size: -; v_call: TRBV2; j_call: TRBJ1-1; d_call: -; cdr3_aa: CASSDFAEAFF; cdr3_nt: TGTGCCAGCAGTGATTTCGCTGAAGCTTTCTTT
clone_size: -; v_call: TRBV25-1; j_call: TRBJ1-5; d_call: TRBD1; cdr3_aa: CASRGQGTGQPQHF; cdr3_nt: TGTGCCAGCCGCGGACAGGGGACCGGCCAGCCCCAGCATTTT
clone_size: -; v_call: TRBV4-1; j_call: TRBJ2-7; d_call: TRBD1; cdr3_aa: CASSQPGQGLYEQYF; cdr3_nt: TGCGCCAGCAGCCAGCCGGGACAGGGGTTGTACGAGCAGTACTTC
clone_size: -; v_call: TRBV16; j_call: TRBJ2-1; d_call: -; cdr3_aa: CASSPPQLRPTTPFYEQFF; cdr3_nt: TGTGCCAGCAGCCCCCCCCAATTGAGGCCTACTACCCCCTTTTATGAGCAGTTCTTC
clone_size: -; v_call: TRBV10-3; j_call: TRBJ1-5; d_call: -; cdr3_aa: CAISGGGNQPQHF; cdr3_nt: TGTGCCATCAGTGGCGGGGGCAATCAGCCCCAGCATTTT
clone_size: -; v_call: TRBV19; j_call: TRBJ1-4; d_call: -; cdr3_aa: CASRPGPGEEKLFF; cdr3_nt: TGTGCCAGTAGACCGGGACCGGGGGAGGAAAAACTGTTTTTT
clone_size: few; v_call: TRBV5-6; j_call: TRBJ1-6; d_call: -; cdr3_aa: CASSPAGNSPLHF; cdr3_nt: TGTGCCAGCAGCCCGGCCGGGAATTCACCCCTCCACTTT
clone_size: -; v_call: TRBV18; j_call: TRBJ2-4; d_call: TRBD2; cdr3_aa: CASSLSGEGGAKNIQYF; cdr3_nt: TGTGCCAGCTCTCTAAGCGGGGAGGGAGGAGCCAAAAACATTCAGTACTTC
clone_size: -; v_call: TRBV2; j_call: TRBJ1-1; d_call: -; cdr3_aa: CASSSTGNTEAFF; cdr3_nt: TGTGCCAGCAGCTCGACAGGGAACACTGAAGCTTTCTTT
clone_size: -; v_call: TRBV10-3; j_call: TRBJ2-7; d_call: TRBD2; cdr3_aa: CAISQGLPEQYF; cdr3_nt: TGTGCCATCAGTCAGGGACTACCTGAGCAGTACTTC
clone_size: -; v_call: TRBV27; j_call: TRBJ2-3; d_call: TRBD2; cdr3_aa: CASSSFLLRAGKVDTQYF; cdr3_nt: TGTGCCAGCAGTTCATTCCTTCTTAGAGCGGGGAAGGTAGATACGCAGTATTTT
clone_size: -; v_call: TRBV4-1; j_call: TRBJ2-7; d_call: -; cdr3_aa: CASSGRGGPSYEQYF; cdr3_nt: TGCGCCAGCAGTGGACGAGGGGGTCCCTCCTACGAGCAGTACTTC
clone_size: -; v_call: TRBV11-2; j_call: TRBJ2-2; d_call: TRBD1; cdr3_aa: CASSLGTARTGELFF; cdr3_nt: TGTGCCAGCAGCCTCGGGACAGCCCGGACCGGGGAGCTGTTTTTT
clone_size: once; v_call: TRBV9; j_call: TRBJ2-7; d_call: TRBD2; cdr3_aa: CASSVVSGGSVYEQYF; cdr3_nt: TGTGCCAGCAGCGTAGTCTCGGGCGGGAGCGTCTACGAGCAGTACTTC
clone_size: once; v_call: TRBV5-6; j_call: TRBJ1-1; d_call: -; cdr3_aa: CASSQGLGNTEAFF; cdr3_nt: TGTGCCAGCAGCCAAGGACTGGGGAACACTGAAGCTTTCTTT
clone_size: -; v_call: TRBV27; j_call: TRBJ2-3; d_call: TRBD2; cdr3_aa: CASSLTSGGTDTQYF; cdr3_nt: TGTGCCAGCAGTTTGACTAGCGGGGGCACAGATACGCAGTATTTT
clone_size: -; v_call: TRBV18; j_call: TRBJ1-1; d_call: TRBD1; cdr3_aa: CASSTGAGGNTEAFF; cdr3_nt: TGTGCCAGCTCCACGGGGGCAGGGGGTAACACTGAAGCTTTCTTT
clone_size: -; v_call: TRBV6-5; j_call: TRBJ2-7; d_call: TRBD1; cdr3_aa: CATRQGSYEQYF; cdr3_nt: TGTGCCACTCGACAGGGATCCTACGAGCAGTACTTC
clone_size: -; v_call: TRBV10-3; j_call: TRBJ2-5; d_call: TRBD2; cdr3_aa: CAISDWEGQTQYF; cdr3_nt: TGTGCCATCAGTGATTGGGAGGGGCAGACCCAGTACTTC
clone_size: -; v_call: TRBV7-2; j_call: TRBJ2-6; d_call: -; cdr3_aa: CASSRLPSGANVLTF; cdr3_nt: TGTGCCAGCAGCCGTCTCCCCTCTGGGGCCAACGTCCTGACTTTC
clone_size: -; v_call: TRBV5-1; j_call: TRBJ2-1; d_call: TRBD2; cdr3_aa: CASSPEVGGRAREQFF; cdr3_nt: TGCGCCAGCAGCCCGGAGGTTGGCGGGAGGGCCCGTGAGCAGTTCTTC
clone_size: -; v_call: TRBV6-4; j_call: TRBJ2-2; d_call: TRBD1; cdr3_aa: CASSPQGPGELFF; cdr3_nt: TGTGCCAGCAGTCCACAGGGGCCCGGGGAGCTGTTTTTT
clone_size: -; v_call: TRBV10-3; j_call: TRBJ1-6; d_call: TRBD1; cdr3_aa: CAISGRQGSSPSNSPLHF; cdr3_nt: TGTGCCATCAGTGGAAGACAGGGCAGTTCGCCATCTAATTCACCCCTCCACTTT
clone_size: once; v_call: TRBV7-8; j_call: TRBJ2-3; d_call: TRBD2; cdr3_aa: CASSLFGGSTDTQYF; cdr3_nt: TGTGCCAGCAGCTTATTCGGGGGGAGCACAGATACGCAGTATTTT
clone_size: -; v_call: TRBV2; j_call: TRBJ2-6; d_call: TRBD1; cdr3_aa: CASSQDRGGRGSGANVLTF; cdr3_nt: TGTGCCAGCAGTCAGGACAGGGGGGGTCGCGGCTCTGGGGCCAACGTCCTGACTTTC
clone_size: -; v_call: TRBV4-3; j_call: TRBJ2-7; d_call: TRBD2; cdr3_aa: CASSQDTAGGSFSYEQYF; cdr3_nt: TGCGCCAGCAGCCAAGATACAGCGGGGGGCTCATTTTCCTACGAGCAGTACTTC
clone_size: -; v_call: TRBV4-3; j_call: TRBJ2-2; d_call: -; cdr3_aa: CASSQDLTGLNPTPDTGELFF; cdr3_nt: TGCGCCAGCAGCCAAGATCTCACAGGGTTAAACCCAACTCCTGACACCGGGGAGCTGTTTTTT
clone_size: -; v_call: TRBV4-1; j_call: TRBJ2-5; d_call: -; cdr3_aa: CASSQVHLVVRETQYF; cdr3_nt: TGCGCCAGCAGCCAAGTCCACCTGGTAGTGAGGGAGACCCAGTACTTC
clone_size: once; v_call: TRBV11-3; j_call: TRBJ1-3; d_call: -; cdr3_aa: CASSFGQSGNTIYF; cdr3_nt: TGTGCCAGCAGCTTTGGACAGTCTGGAAACACCATATATTTT
clone_size: few; v_call: TRBV18; j_call: TRBJ1-1; d_call: TRBD1; cdr3_aa: CATTGTGFTEAFF; cdr3_nt: TGTGCCACCACCGGGACAGGGTTTACTGAAGCTTTCTTT
clone_size: -; v_call: TRBV9; j_call: TRBJ2-3; d_call: -; cdr3_aa: CASSGPSADTQYF; cdr3_nt: TGTGCCAGCAGCGGCCCTAGTGCAGATACGCAGTATTTT
clone_size: -; v_call: TRBV5-1; j_call: TRBJ2-1; d_call: -; cdr3_aa: CASSLGGVNDNEQFF; cdr3_nt: TGCGCCAGCAGCTTGGGCGGAGTCAACGACAATGAGCAGTTCTTC
clone_size: -; v_call: TRBV30; j_call: TRBJ2-5; d_call: TRBD2; cdr3_aa: CAWSPLGLAGVGETQYF; cdr3_nt: TGTGCCTGGAGTCCCCTTGGACTAGCGGGAGTGGGGGAGACCCAGTACTTC
clone_size: -; v_call: TRBV10-3; j_call: TRBJ2-7; d_call: TRBD1; cdr3_aa: CAISPAGGHAEQYF; cdr3_nt: TGTGCCATCAGCCCAGCAGGGGGCCATGCCGAGCAGTACTTC
clone_size: once; v_call: TRBV5-1; j_call: TRBJ1-1; d_call: TRBD1; cdr3_aa: CASSPGTGGLNTEAFF; cdr3_nt: TGCGCCAGCAGCCCAGGGACAGGGGGCTTGAACACTGAAGCTTTCTTT
clone_size: -; v_call: TRBV9; j_call: TRBJ2-5; d_call: TRBD2; cdr3_aa: CASSARPGGDQETQYF; cdr3_nt: TGTGCCAGCAGCGCCCGACCCGGGGGGGATCAAGAGACCCAGTACTTC
clone_size: -; v_call: TRBV7-8; j_call: TRBJ2-7; d_call: TRBD2; cdr3_aa: CASSLVTSGIPYEQYF; cdr3_nt: TGTGCCAGCAGCTTAGTAACTAGCGGGATACCCTACGAGCAGTACTTC
clone_size: -; v_call: TRBV27; j_call: TRBJ2-1; d_call: TRBD1; cdr3_aa: CAGTGTGGEGEQFF; cdr3_nt: TGTGCCGGCACCGGGACAGGGGGGGAAGGTGAGCAGTTCTTC
clone_size: once; v_call: TRBV4-2; j_call: TRBJ2-7; d_call: -; cdr3_aa: CASSQVSTTNYEQYF; cdr3_nt: TGTGCCAGCAGCCAAGTTTCTACTACAAACTACGAGCAGTACTTC
clone_size: -; v_call: TRBV7-2; j_call: TRBJ1-4; d_call: -; cdr3_aa: CASSLVRGTNEKLFF; cdr3_nt: TGTGCCAGCAGCTTAGTCCGGGGAACTAATGAAAAACTGTTTTTT
clone_size: -; v_call: TRBV10-3; j_call: TRBJ2-3; d_call: -; cdr3_aa: CAISVKAGLTDTQYF; cdr3_nt: TGTGCCATCAGTGTAAAAGCGGGCCTCACAGATACGCAGTATTTT